The TCR beta chain under discussion was sequenced for a study of STAT5B mutations in CD4+ large granular lymphocyte leukemia. The study's findings and limits: Main leukemic clonotypes were patient-specific, but approximately 25% appeared at low frequency elsewhere. Patient CD4-sorted repertoires stayed more clonal than healthy ones after leukemic-clone removal. 8/27 top patient clones versus 2/35 control clones were TRBV06-family.

Produced via immunoSEQ multiplex PCR; TCRdb's table is partial and in-frame only. The table has about 32,000 clones, 85% seen once; the top ten hold 4.4%. To note about this clone: Its antigen is as yet unknown.

Controls came from buffy coats of healthy blood donors. The CDR3 sequence is 13 residues long. CDR1 SQVTM and CDR2 ANQGSEA come from the germline V gene. Deletions cut 7 bases from V and 0 bases from J, with 11 bases between. Material: CD4+ T cells from blood buffy coats. The source of this sequence is a human donor in good health. The gene calls are TRBV29-1 and TRBJ2-3, with D perhaps matching TRBD2 (6 bases). The CDR3 here is CSASSASTDTQYF. CDR3 nucleotides: TGCAGCGCATCTAGCGCCAGCACAGATACGCAGTATTTT.